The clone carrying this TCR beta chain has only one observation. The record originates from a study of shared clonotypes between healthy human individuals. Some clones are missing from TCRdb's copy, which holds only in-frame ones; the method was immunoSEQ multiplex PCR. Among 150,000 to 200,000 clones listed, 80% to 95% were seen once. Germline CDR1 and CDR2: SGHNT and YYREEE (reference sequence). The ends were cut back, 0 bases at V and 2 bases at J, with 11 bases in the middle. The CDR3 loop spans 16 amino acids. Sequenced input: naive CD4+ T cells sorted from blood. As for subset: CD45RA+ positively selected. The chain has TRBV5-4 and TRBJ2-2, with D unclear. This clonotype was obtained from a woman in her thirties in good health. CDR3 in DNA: TGTGCCAGCAGCTTGGTGGCAGGCTTAAACACCGGGGAGCTGTTTTTT. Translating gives CASSLVAGLNTGELFF.